A selection of T cell receptor beta chains follows, all from one sample in a study of cytomegalovirus exposure and HLA in healthy donors. Sequenced by immunoSEQ multiplex PCR; TCRdb stores in-frame clones only, minus some. The sample carries over 150,000 clones, roughly 76% recorded once. The sequencing sample was made of PBMCs. The receptors were gathered from a woman in her fifties or sixties in good health and CMV-seronegative. The CDR3 runs from the conserved cysteine through the conserved F or W. D genes are given only for firm matches. Clone sizes are given selectively: once, few, many, or a class where the clone is expanded.

j_gene: TRBJ2-7
v_gene: TRBV10-3
d_gene: TRBD2
abundance: NA
CDR3nt: TGTGCCATCAGTGAGCCGGCTAGCGGGAAGTACGAGCAGTACTTC
CDR3aa: CAISEPASGKYEQYF

j_gene: TRBJ2-1
v_gene: TRBV6-1
d_gene: TRBD2
abundance: few
CDR3nt: TGTGCCAGCAGTGAAGGCCAGCGGGAGGACAATGAGCAGTTCTTC
CDR3aa: CASSEGQREDNEQFF

j_gene: TRBJ2-3
v_gene: TRBV9
d_gene: NA
abundance: NA
CDR3nt: TGTGCCAGCAGCAGAGCGGATCCCACAGATACGCAGTATTTT
CDR3aa: CASSRADPTDTQYF

j_gene: TRBJ2-1
v_gene: TRBV5-1
d_gene: NA
abundance: NA
CDR3nt: TGCGCCAGCAGCCTCCCGTCGGGAAATGAGCAGTTCTTC
CDR3aa: CASSLPSGNEQFF

j_gene: TRBJ1-2
v_gene: TRBV9
d_gene: NA
abundance: NA
CDR3nt: TGTGCCAGCACCTCTGGAAGACTTGGCGCCTCTGGAGGCTACACCTTC
CDR3aa: CASTSGRLGASGGYTF

j_gene: TRBJ2-1
v_gene: TRBV4-2
d_gene: TRBD2
abundance: NA
CDR3nt: TGTGCCAGCAGCCAAGAGTCCTTCGCTAGCGGGAGTGGTAATGAGCAGTTCTTC
CDR3aa: CASSQESFASGSGNEQFF

j_gene: TRBJ2-1
v_gene: TRBV6-6
d_gene: NA
abundance: many
CDR3nt: TGTGCCAGCAGTTACTCCCCTTTCGATGAGCAGTTCTTC
CDR3aa: CASSYSPFDEQFF

j_gene: TRBJ1-6
v_gene: TRBV18
d_gene: NA
abundance: once
CDR3nt: TGTGCCAGCTCACCGAGGCCGAATTCACCCCTCCACTTT
CDR3aa: CASSPRPNSPLHF

j_gene: TRBJ2-3
v_gene: TRBV5-5
d_gene: TRBD2
abundance: few
CDR3nt: TGTGCCAGCAGCTTCCTAGCGGGGGGGGATACGCAGTATTTT
CDR3aa: CASSFLAGGDTQYF

j_gene: TRBJ1-2
v_gene: TRBV5-6
d_gene: TRBD1
abundance: NA
CDR3nt: TGTGCCAGCAGCCCCGACGGGACAGGGGAGTCGTATGGCTACACCTTC
CDR3aa: CASSPDGTGESYGYTF

j_gene: TRBJ2-2
v_gene: TRBV9
d_gene: NA
abundance: NA
CDR3nt: TGTGCCAGCAGCGCGTTGAACACCGGGGAGCTGTTTTTT
CDR3aa: CASSALNTGELFF

j_gene: TRBJ1-1
v_gene: TRBV18
d_gene: NA
abundance: NA
CDR3nt: TGTGCCAGCTCCCCCGAGGGGGGGGCCCTCGGGACTGAAGCTTTCTTT
CDR3aa: CASSPEGGALGTEAFF

j_gene: TRBJ1-1
v_gene: TRBV6-5
d_gene: TRBD1
abundance: NA
CDR3nt: TGTGCCAGCAGTCAGACAGGGATCATGAACACTGAAGCTTTCTTT
CDR3aa: CASSQTGIMNTEAFF

j_gene: TRBJ2-7
v_gene: TRBV7-2
d_gene: TRBD2
abundance: NA
CDR3nt: TGTGCCAGCAGATCTTCCCCGGGACTAGCGGGAGACGAGCAGTACTTC
CDR3aa: CASRSSPGLAGDEQYF

j_gene: TRBJ2-4
v_gene: TRBV19
d_gene: NA
abundance: few
CDR3nt: TGTGCCAGTAGTGCAGGGATAAACATTCAGTACTTC
CDR3aa: CASSAGINIQYF

j_gene: TRBJ2-3
v_gene: TRBV7-2
d_gene: NA
abundance: NA
CDR3nt: TGTGCCAGCAGCTTCCGCTCCTACACAGATACGCAGTATTTT
CDR3aa: CASSFRSYTDTQYF

j_gene: TRBJ2-5
v_gene: TRBV6-1
d_gene: NA
abundance: NA
CDR3nt: TGTGCCAGCAGTCCAAGAAGGCGGATCCAAGAGACCCAGTACTTC
CDR3aa: CASSPRRRIQETQYF

j_gene: TRBJ1-1
v_gene: TRBV6-5
d_gene: NA
abundance: NA
CDR3nt: TGTGCCAGCAGTCCCCGGGACCCGGGGAGGACTGAAGCTTTCTTT
CDR3aa: CASSPRDPGRTEAFF

j_gene: TRBJ2-7
v_gene: TRBV7-2
d_gene: TRBD1
abundance: once
CDR3nt: TGTGCCAGCAGCCCCCGACAGGGCTCCTACGAGCAGTACTTC
CDR3aa: CASSPRQGSYEQYF

j_gene: TRBJ2-3
v_gene: TRBV2
d_gene: TRBD2
abundance: NA
CDR3nt: TGTGCCAGCAGTTTTGAAAGCGGGGGGCCGTACGATACGCAGTATTTT
CDR3aa: CASSFESGGPYDTQYF

j_gene: TRBJ1-5
v_gene: TRBV30
d_gene: NA
abundance: few
CDR3nt: TGTGCCTGGAGCGGGCCGTACGGGGATATGGGCAATCAGCCCCAGCATTTT
CDR3aa: CAWSGPYGDMGNQPQHF

j_gene: TRBJ1-1
v_gene: TRBV5-4
d_gene: NA
abundance: NA
CDR3nt: TGTGCCAGCAGCTTTGTATGGCAGGGGAACACTGAAGCTTTCTTT
CDR3aa: CASSFVWQGNTEAFF

j_gene: TRBJ2-7
v_gene: TRBV4-2
d_gene: TRBD2
abundance: few
CDR3nt: TGTGCCAGCAGCCAAGATAGCGGGAGGGCCAACGAGCAGTACTTC
CDR3aa: CASSQDSGRANEQYF

j_gene: TRBJ2-1
v_gene: TRBV2
d_gene: TRBD2
abundance: once
CDR3nt: TGTGCCAGCAGTATACTAGCGGGACTCAATGAGCAGTTCTTC
CDR3aa: CASSILAGLNEQFF

j_gene: TRBJ2-1
v_gene: TRBV10-2
d_gene: NA
abundance: NA
CDR3nt: TGCGCCGGCAGTGAGGTGGAGACGTCCAATGAGCAGTTCTTC
CDR3aa: CAGSEVETSNEQFF

j_gene: TRBJ2-1
v_gene: TRBV28
d_gene: TRBD1
abundance: NA
CDR3nt: TGTGCCAGCAGCCCTCCGGGACAGGGGACTCGGGAGCAGTTCTTC
CDR3aa: CASSPPGQGTREQFF

j_gene: TRBJ1-1
v_gene: TRBV6-6
d_gene: TRBD1
abundance: NA
CDR3nt: TGTGCCAGCAGTTACTCGTCGGGGACAGGGACTGGTGCTTTCTTT
CDR3aa: CASSYSSGTGTGAFF

j_gene: TRBJ2-3
v_gene: TRBV10-3
d_gene: TRBD1
abundance: NA
CDR3nt: TGTGCCATCAGGACCATTAGGACAGGGGATCGCACAGATACGCAGTATTTT
CDR3aa: CAIRTIRTGDRTDTQYF

j_gene: TRBJ2-7
v_gene: TRBV18
d_gene: TRBD1
abundance: few
CDR3nt: TGTGCCAGCTCACAGGGACAGGGAGGCGAGCAGTACTTC
CDR3aa: CASSQGQGGEQYF